This T cell receptor (beta chain) came from a study of control samples from healthy donors and cancer patients (dated by TCRdb to about 2020). The CDR3, from cysteine to phenylalanine, totals 16 residues. The entry retains the CDR3 DNA only, 48 bases that are in frame from base 1. The germline V end is reduced by 3 bases and the J end by 6 bases; junction bases left unmatched: 6. Reading the germline V gene gives CDR1 MDHEN and CDR2 SYDVKM. The method was the immunoSEQ multiplex PCR assay. Held by TCRdb, this immuneACCESS table contains in-frame sequences only and omits some clones. Under half of the omission traces to an unresolved V gene where checked; the cause of the rest is unknown. The sample table lists 90,000 to 95,000 clones, over 80% of them with a count of one. Around 20% of the sample lies in the top ten. Taking its sample share into account, this clone is medium-sized (0.01 to 0.1%). Its antigen specificity is not known. Base qualities are not provided; no much larger clone lies one nucleotide away.

The source is a man aged 25 to 40 in good health. The sample taken for sequencing was blood. The chain is made from TRBV28 and TRBJ2-3; TRBD2 fits 13 bases in the junction. This receptor has the CDR3 CASSLWTSGGGDTQYF. The nucleotides read TGTGCCAGCAGTTTGTGGACTAGCGGGGGCGGTGATACGCAGTATTTT.